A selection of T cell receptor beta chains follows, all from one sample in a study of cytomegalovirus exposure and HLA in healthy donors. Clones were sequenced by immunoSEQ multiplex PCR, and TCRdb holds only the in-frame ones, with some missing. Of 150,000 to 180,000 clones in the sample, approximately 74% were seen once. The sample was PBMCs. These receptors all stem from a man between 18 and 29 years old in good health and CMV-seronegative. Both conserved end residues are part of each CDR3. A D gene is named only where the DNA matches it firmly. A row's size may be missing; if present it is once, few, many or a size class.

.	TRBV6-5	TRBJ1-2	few	CASSYLTAGNYGYTF	TGTGCCAGCAGTTACTTGACAGCTGGTAACTATGGCTACACCTTC
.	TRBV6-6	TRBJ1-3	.	CASTTSGNTIYF	TGTGCCAGTACCACTTCTGGAAACACCATATATTTT
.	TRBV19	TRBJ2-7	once	CASSERRSSYEQYF	TGTGCCAGTAGTGAACGAAGGAGCTCCTACGAGCAGTACTTC
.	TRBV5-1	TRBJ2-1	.	CASSLPPADPRYNEQFF	TGCGCCAGCAGCCTCCCCCCAGCGGACCCCCGCTACAATGAGCAGTTCTTC
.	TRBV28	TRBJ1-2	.	CASSPMLANYGYTF	TGTGCCAGCAGTCCGATGTTAGCTAACTATGGCTACACCTTC
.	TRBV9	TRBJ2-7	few	CASSVEGVASSYEQYF	TGTGCCAGCAGCGTCGAGGGGGTTGCGAGCTCCTACGAGCAGTACTTC
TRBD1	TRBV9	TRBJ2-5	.	CASSEHRGGSTGTQYF	TGTGCCAGCAGCGAACACAGGGGTGGCTCCACTGGGACCCAGTACTTC
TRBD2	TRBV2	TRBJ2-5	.	CASSEAGGVGTQYF	TGTGCCAGCAGTGAAGCGGGGGGGGTAGGGACCCAGTACTTC
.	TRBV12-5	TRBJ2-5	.	CASGLGKGQGQETQYF	TGTGCTAGTGGTTTGGGGAAGGGGCAGGGGCAAGAGACCCAGTACTTC
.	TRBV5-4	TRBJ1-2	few	CASSLAVQGLDGYTF	TGTGCCAGCAGCTTGGCAGTACAGGGTCTTGATGGCTACACCTTC
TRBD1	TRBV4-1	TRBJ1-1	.	CASSHPGTGNEAEAFF	TGCGCCAGCAGCCATCCCGGGACAGGGAACGAGGCAGAAGCTTTCTTT
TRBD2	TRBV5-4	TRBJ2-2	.	CASSVGGGTSDTGELFF	TGTGCCAGCAGCGTTGGGGGCGGGACTAGTGACACCGGGGAGCTGTTTTTT
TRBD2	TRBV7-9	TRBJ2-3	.	CASSPAAGGSTDTQYF	TGTGCCAGCAGCCCCGCGGCGGGAGGGAGCACAGATACGCAGTATTTT
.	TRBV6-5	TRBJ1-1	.	CASSYSRGGVNTEAFF	TGTGCCAGCAGTTACTCGAGGGGGGGGGTAAACACTGAAGCTTTCTTT
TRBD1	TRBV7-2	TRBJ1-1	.	CASQIQGGSAFF	TGTGCCAGCCAAATCCAGGGGGGCAGCGCTTTCTTT
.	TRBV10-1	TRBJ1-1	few	CASSDSGNPTEAFF	TGCGCCAGCAGTGATTCAGGGAATCCCACTGAAGCTTTCTTT
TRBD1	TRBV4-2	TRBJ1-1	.	CASSLGQGTEAFF	TGTGCCAGCAGCCTCGGACAGGGCACTGAAGCTTTCTTT
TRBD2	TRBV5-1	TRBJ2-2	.	CASSGASGGNTGELFF	TGCGCCAGCAGCGGGGCTAGCGGGGGGAACACCGGGGAGCTGTTTTTT
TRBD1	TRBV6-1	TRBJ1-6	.	CASSANRGLNSPLHF	TGTGCCAGCAGCGCGAACAGGGGGCTTAATTCACCCCTCCACTTT
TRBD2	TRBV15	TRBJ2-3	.	CATSRGGSVAGGTDTQYF	TGTGCCACCAGCAGAGGGGGTTCGGTAGCGGGGGGTACAGATACGCAGTATTTT
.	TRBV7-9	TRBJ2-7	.	CASSLSGTGTREQYF	TGTGCCAGCAGCCTATCCGGGACGGGGACTCGGGAGCAGTACTTC
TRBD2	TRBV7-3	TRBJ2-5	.	CASSASGDPGGETQYF	TGTGCCAGCAGCGCCAGCGGGGACCCTGGGGGAGAGACCCAGTACTTC
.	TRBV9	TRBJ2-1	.	CASSVAGQAYNEQFF	TGTGCCAGCAGCGTAGCTGGGCAGGCTTACAATGAGCAGTTCTTC
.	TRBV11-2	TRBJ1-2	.	CASSLQDNYGYTF	TGTGCCAGCAGCCTACAGGATAACTATGGCTACACCTTC
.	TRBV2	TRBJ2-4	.	CASSPLGGGTLAKNIQYF	TGTGCCAGCAGCCCTTTAGGTGGGGGCACCTTAGCCAAAAACATTCAGTACTTC
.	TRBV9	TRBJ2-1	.	CASRPGIEQFF	TGTGCCAGCCGGCCGGGGATTGAGCAGTTCTTC
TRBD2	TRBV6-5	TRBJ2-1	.	CASSFWTSGGAYEQFF	TGTGCCAGCAGTTTTTGGACTAGCGGGGGGGCATATGAGCAGTTCTTC
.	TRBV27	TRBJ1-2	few	CASSLSGGRNYGYTF	TGTGCCAGCAGTTTATCCGGGGGGCGAAACTATGGCTACACCTTC
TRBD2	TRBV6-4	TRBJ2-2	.	CASSAVAGGIAGELFF	TGTGCCAGCAGTGCGGTAGCGGGTGGTATCGCCGGGGAGCTGTTTTTT
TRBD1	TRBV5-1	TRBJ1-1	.	CASSPQGQGETEAFF	TGCGCCAGCAGCCCCCAAGGACAGGGAGAAACTGAAGCTTTCTTT
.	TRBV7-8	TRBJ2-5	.	CASSFGRQVGETQYF	TGTGCCAGCAGCTTTGGGCGACAGGTCGGGGAGACCCAGTACTTC
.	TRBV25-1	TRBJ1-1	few	CASSESTEYTEAFF	TGTGCCAGCAGTGAATCGACAGAATACACTGAAGCTTTCTTT
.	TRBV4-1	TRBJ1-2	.	CASSQVGWDNPPDYGYTF	TGCGCCAGCAGCCAGGTGGGATGGGACAATCCCCCAGACTATGGCTACACCTTC
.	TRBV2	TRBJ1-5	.	CASSDESGAGNQPQHF	TGTGCCAGCAGTGATGAATCAGGGGCGGGCAATCAGCCCCAGCATTTT
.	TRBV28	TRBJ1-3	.	CASSLPGGPGNTIYF	TGTGCCAGCAGTTTACCCGGGGGGCCAGGAAACACCATATATTTT
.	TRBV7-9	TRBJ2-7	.	CASSLWQGSYEQYF	TGTGCCAGCAGCTTATGGCAGGGCTCCTACGAGCAGTACTTC
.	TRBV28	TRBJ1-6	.	CASRGGQDSPLHF	TGTGCCAGCAGGGGGGGGCAGGATTCACCCCTCCACTTT
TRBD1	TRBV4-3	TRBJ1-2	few	CASSQTGGYGYTF	TGCGCCAGCAGCCAGACAGGGGGCTATGGCTACACCTTC
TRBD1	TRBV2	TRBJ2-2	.	CASSLTGGEVGELFF	TGTGCCAGCAGCCTGACAGGGGGCGAGGTCGGGGAGCTGTTTTTT
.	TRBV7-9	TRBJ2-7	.	CASSWGEGGEQYF	TGTGCCAGCAGCTGGGGGGAGGGGGGCGAGCAGTACTTC
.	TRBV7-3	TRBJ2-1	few	CASSVQGSSYNEQFF	TGTGCCAGCAGCGTACAGGGAAGCTCCTACAATGAGCAGTTCTTC
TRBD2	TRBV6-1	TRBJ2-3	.	CASSEALAGGSTDTQYF	TGTGCCAGCAGTGAAGCACTAGCGGGGGGCAGCACAGATACGCAGTATTTT
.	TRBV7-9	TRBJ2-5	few	CASSLTEYQETQYF	TGTGCCAGCAGCTTGACGGAGTACCAAGAGACCCAGTACTTC
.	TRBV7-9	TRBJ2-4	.	CASSLGGTGQNIQYF	TGTGCCAGCAGCTTAGGGGGAACAGGCCAGAACATTCAGTACTTC
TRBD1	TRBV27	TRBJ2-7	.	CASSSLDRFTYEQYF	TGTGCCAGCAGTTCCCTGGACAGGTTCACCTACGAGCAGTACTTC
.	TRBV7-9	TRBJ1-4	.	CASSLETPEKLFF	TGTGCCAGCAGCTTAGAGACTCCTGAAAAACTGTTTTTT
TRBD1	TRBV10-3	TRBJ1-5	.	CAISDRGINQPQHF	TGTGCCATCAGCGACAGGGGGATCAATCAGCCCCAGCATTTT
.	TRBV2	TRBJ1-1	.	CASSANTEAFF	TGTGCCAGCAGTGCAAACACTGAAGCTTTCTTT
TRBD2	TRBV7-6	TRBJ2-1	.	CASSLGVGGGVGDEQFF	TGTGCCAGCAGCTTAGGAGTGGGCGGGGGGGTCGGCGATGAGCAGTTCTTC
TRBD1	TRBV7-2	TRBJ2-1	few	CASSLAMGQGSEQFF	TGTGCCAGCAGCTTAGCGATGGGACAGGGTAGTGAGCAGTTCTTC
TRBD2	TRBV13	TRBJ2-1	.	CASSFSSGTSGGTSYNEQFF	TGTGCCAGCAGCTTCAGCTCGGGTACTAGCGGGGGGACGTCCTACAATGAGCAGTTCTTC
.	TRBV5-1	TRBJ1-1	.	CASSLDLTEAFF	TGCGCCAGCAGCTTGGATCTCACTGAAGCTTTCTTT
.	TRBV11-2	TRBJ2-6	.	CASSFGQGGANGLTF	TGTGCCAGCAGCTTTGGCCAGGGTGGGGCCAACGGCCTGACTTTC
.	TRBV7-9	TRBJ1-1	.	CASRLGQMNTEAFF	TGTGCCAGCAGATTAGGACAGATGAACACTGAAGCTTTCTTT
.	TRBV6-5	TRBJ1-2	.	CASSYQGKKHGYTF	TGTGCCAGCAGTTACCAGGGGAAAAAACATGGCTACACCTTC